The present TCR beta chain was sequenced within a study of shared clonotypes between healthy human individuals. V was shortened by 1 base and J by 4 bases, with 10 bases between the two germline ends. Germline V gives CDR1 SGHTA, CDR2 FQGTGA. This CDR3 region has 14 residues. The repertoire was sequenced with immunoSEQ multiplex PCR; TCRdb's copy has only in-frame clones and lacks some. Seen here are approximately 1.9 million clones, about 93% observed once, and the top ten hold more than 1.5%. CD45RO-negative CD8 cells positively selected for CCR7 made up the naive population, which excluded terminally differentiated effector memory CD45RA+ cells.

Sample: naive CD8+ T cells from PBMCs. This chain links TRBV7-3 with TRBJ1-1; D is perhaps TRBD1 (6 bases). The receptor was derived from a man younger than 30 in good health. Some clones in this sample may be carry-over from other donors' samples. In DNA form, the CDR3 reads TGTGCCAGCAGCTTAAACGGGGGGCCCACTGAAGCTTTCTTT. This sequence encodes CASSLNGGPTEAFF.